The rows below give T cell receptor beta chains drawn from one sample of a study of blood T cell repertoires in COVID-19. Some clones are missing from TCRdb's copy, which holds only in-frame ones; the method was immunoSEQ multiplex PCR. The table lists roughly 190,000 clones, around nine tenths of them singletons. What was sequenced was peripheral blood. These receptors were collected from a man in his forties or fifties with acute or convalescent COVID-19. Each CDR3 is given with its conserved first and last residue.

j_call: TRBJ2-7; v_call: TRBV19; cdr3_length: 15; cdr3_aa: CASSSGLAGEGEQYF
j_call: TRBJ1-6; v_call: TRBV12-3/TRBV12-4; cdr3_length: 12; cdr3_aa: CASSTGGHSLHF
j_call: TRBJ2-5; v_call: TRBV27; cdr3_length: 15; cdr3_aa: CASSPGTSGGETQYF
j_call: TRBJ1-5; v_call: TRBV19; cdr3_length: 15; cdr3_aa: CATTKGDSFNQPQHF
j_call: TRBJ2-1; v_call: TRBV15; cdr3_length: 16; cdr3_aa: CATSREGLSSYNEQFF
j_call: TRBJ2-1; v_call: TRBV2; cdr3_length: 16; cdr3_aa: CASSDGGLAGVEGQFF
j_call: TRBJ2-3; v_call: TRBV27; cdr3_length: 15; cdr3_aa: CASSSGTSGTDTQYF
j_call: TRBJ1-1; v_call: TRBV11-2; cdr3_length: 13; cdr3_aa: CASSPDRDTEAFF
j_call: TRBJ2-1; v_call: TRBV4-1; cdr3_length: 15; cdr3_aa: CASSPDGRTGNEQFF
j_call: TRBJ1-2; v_call: TRBV2; cdr3_length: 13; cdr3_aa: CASSPDSSIGYTF
j_call: TRBJ2-7; v_call: TRBV20-1; cdr3_length: 13; cdr3_aa: CSASSGISYEQYF
j_call: TRBJ2-2; v_call: TRBV10-3; cdr3_length: 12; cdr3_aa: CATEQGAGELFF
j_call: TRBJ1-5; v_call: TRBV9; cdr3_length: 14; cdr3_aa: CASSGTGGGQPQHF
j_call: TRBJ1-1; v_call: TRBV7-9; cdr3_length: 15; cdr3_aa: CASSETGTGEYEAFF
j_call: TRBJ1-6; v_call: TRBV6-5; cdr3_length: 15; cdr3_aa: CASSSTGIYNSPLHF
j_call: TRBJ2-7; v_call: TRBV12-3/TRBV12-4; cdr3_length: 13; cdr3_aa: CASSYDRVHEQYF
j_call: TRBJ2-2; v_call: TRBV12-3/TRBV12-4; cdr3_length: 12; cdr3_aa: CASSLHTGELFF
j_call: TRBJ2-3; v_call: TRBV13; cdr3_length: 16; cdr3_aa: CASSIRRGRGTDTQYF
j_call: TRBJ2-5; v_call: TRBV24-1; cdr3_length: 16; cdr3_aa: CATSDLSSLGQETQYF
j_call: TRBJ2-1; v_call: TRBV19; cdr3_length: 15; cdr3_aa: CASSIGGGAYNEQFF
j_call: TRBJ1-1; v_call: TRBV19; cdr3_length: 14; cdr3_aa: CASKTGERSTEAFF
j_call: TRBJ1-6; v_call: TRBV2; cdr3_length: 14; cdr3_aa: CASRADSQNSPLHF